These 29 T cell receptor beta chains were sequenced from one sample in a study of human T cells and chemical hapten exposure. Time point defined: patch test 2, 6 weeks after DPC sensitization. Treatment of the sample: therapeutic diphenylcyclopropenone sensitization with weekly scalp DPC. Using its own MiXCR run on the RACE reads, TCRdb lists one record per CDR3 protein. The sample consists of about 350,000 distinct CDR3 sequences, about 6% of them appearing once. The sample here was whole blood, taken in connection with sensitization to the hapten diphenylcyclopropenone (DPC). Source of these receptors: a woman aged 18-30 years with alopecia areata. Some clones in this sample may be carry-over from other donors' samples.

This clonotype was recorded many times. The genes are TRBV28 and TRBJ1-1; D unclear. V lost 2 bases and J lost 7, with 14 bases in between. CDR3 size: 14 residues. Germline CDR1 and CDR2: MDHEN and SYDVKM. CDR3 DNA: TGTGCCAGCAGTTTAGGTGGGCAGCCCCATGAAGCTTTCTTT. It yields the protein CASSLGGQPHEAFF.

The sample holds many counts of this clonotype. The chain is built from TRBV7-8 and TRBJ2-4, with D possibly matching TRBD2 (6 bases). The CDR3 is made up of 19 amino acids. The V end was cut by 4 bases, the J end by 3 bases, with 25 bases between. The germline CDR1 and CDR2 sequences are SGHVS and FQNEAQ. CDR3 DNA: TGTGCCAGCAGCTCACGCGGGGCAGGGAGTGAGTTTGGCAAAAACATTCAGTACTTC. Amino acid sequence: CASSSRGAGSEFGKNIQYF.

The chain carries TRBV10-3 and TRBJ2-1; D possibly corresponds to TRBD1 (6 bases). The CDR3 contains 12 residues. V was clipped by 6 bases and J by 4 bases, with 7 bases between them. Germline lookup yields CDR1 ENHRY and CDR2 SYGVKD. CDR3 region: CAIRGQYNEQFF. CDR3 DNA: TGTGCCATCAGAGGACAGTACAATGAGCAGTTCTTC.

In this sample, this clonotype turned up a few times. This chain connects TRBV20-1 to TRBJ2-2; tentative D call: TRBD1 (6 bases). CDR3 length: 16 amino acids. Germline CDR1 and CDR2: DFQATT and SNEGSKA (reference sequence). The V gene lost 5 bases and the J gene lost 0 bases, with 16 bases spanning the gap. CDR3 protein: CSAGHTGTTNTGELFF. Here the CDR3 DNA reads TGCAGTGCTGGCCATACCGGGACAACGAACACCGGGGAGCTGTTTTTT.

This clonotype appeared many times. This chain joins TRBV7-2 and TRBJ1-1; D remains ambiguous. Germline V CDR1 and CDR2: SGHTA, FQGNSA. The CDR3 length is 15 residues. The ends were cut back, 2 bases at V and 10 bases at J, with 20 bases in the middle. The CDR3 DNA reads as TGTGCCAGCAGCTTATTGGGGTCCGTGGCACTCGTAGCTTTCTTT. Translated: CASSLLGSVALVAFF.

At least ten counts were recorded for this clonotype. The rearrangement uses TRBV9 and TRBJ1-6; D is undetermined. V shed 0 bases and J shed 1 base, with 5 bases lying between them. Germline CDR1 SGDLS, CDR2 YYNGEE. This CDR3 contains 15 residues. CDR3 residues: CASSVGESYNSPLHF. The CDR3 DNA is TGTGCCAGCAGCGTAGGTGAATCCTATAATTCACCCCTCCACTTT.

This clonotype was counted at least ten times. The V and J genes are TRBV6-2 or TRBV6-3 and TRBJ1-5; 10 bases agree with TRBD1. V trimming: 8 bases; J trimming: 6 bases; junction bases outside the gene matches: 10. The CDR3 extends over 15 amino acids. The germline CDR1 and CDR2 sequences are MNHEY and SVGEGT. The CDR3 bases are TGTGCCAGCTCCCGGGGGACAGGGGTTGTTCAGCCCCAGCATTTT. It yields the protein CASSRGTGVVQPQHF.

This clonotype was seen at least ten times. V gene TRBV4-2 combines with J gene TRBJ1-4; 7 bases map to TRBD1. The CDR3 extends over 15 amino acids. The germline V gene encodes CDR1 LGHNA and CDR2 YNFKEQ. Trimming cost V 2 bases and J 3 bases; bases outside gene matches: 3. CDR3 loop: CASSQRQGSNEKLFF. Written as DNA, the CDR3 is TGTGCCAGCAGCCAACGACAGGGTTCTAATGAAAAACTGTTTTTT.

The chain couples TRBV14 to TRBJ1-2; 8 positions agree with TRBD1. Per the germline V gene, CDR1 is SGHDN and CDR2 is FVKESK. The CDR3 loop spans 15 amino acids. The ends lost 4 bases at V and 6 bases at J; junction bases unmatched: 10. The DNA for the CDR3 is TGTGCCAGCAGCCGATTCCGGGACAGGCCCCATGGCTACACCTTC. Its protein product is CASSRFRDRPHGYTF.

Ten or more counts support this clonotype. The gene calls are TRBV4-3 and TRBJ1-3; D gene uncertain. The V end was cut by 3 bases, the J end by 4 bases, with 13 bases between. Germline values: CDR1 LGHNA, CDR2 YSLEER. The CDR3 totals 15 residues. The CDR3 sequence: CASSHLGDLGNTIYF. CDR3 in DNA: TGCGCCAGCAGCCACCTCGGGGATTTAGGAAACACCATATATTTT.

This clonotype was recorded many times. The chain is built from TRBV7-2 and TRBJ2-3; the D gene is possibly TRBD2 (6 bases). The V gene lost 5 bases and the J gene lost 0 bases, with 18 bases spanning the gap. The germline CDR1 and CDR2 sequences are SGHTA and FQGNSA. This CDR3 is built from 17 residues. This CDR3 is CASSTSTGLTSTDTQYF. The CDR3 DNA sequence: TGTGCCAGCAGCACGAGCACGGGACTCACTAGCACAGATACGCAGTATTTT.

This clonotype was detected many times. This chain uses TRBV5-5 with TRBJ2-7; D is possibly TRBD1 (6 bases). This CDR3 has 14 residues. Germline values: CDR1 SGHKS, CDR2 YYEKEE (reference sequence). Trimming took 3 bases from V and 5 from J, leaving 15 bases between them. DNA for the CDR3: TGTGCCAGCAGCTATGGACAGCGACGGGACGAGCAGTACTTC. It codes for CASSYGQRRDEQYF.

Many counts were recorded for this clonotype. The gene calls are TRBV28 and TRBJ2-7; D is perhaps TRBD1 or TRBD2 (5 bases each). From germline, CDR1 is MDHEN and CDR2 SYDVKM. The CDR3 runs to 15 residues. V was pared by 3 bases and J by 5 bases, with 17 bases between. The CDR3 here is CASSLGEQKEDEQYF. CDR3 DNA sequence: TGTGCCAGCAGTTTGGGGGAGCAAAAGGAAGACGAGCAGTACTTC.

This clonotype was seen at least ten times. V usage is TRBV6-5 and J usage is TRBJ2-7, with 8 bases lining up with TRBD2. V was pared by 6 bases and J by 4 bases, with 14 bases of the junction left unmatched. This CDR3 has 16 amino acids. Germline values: CDR1 MNHEY, CDR2 SVGAGI. The CDR3 spells CASSLQGGLAVYEQYF. The DNA for the CDR3 is TGTGCCAGCAGCCTGCAGGGCGGACTAGCAGTATACGAGCAGTACTTC.

This clonotype was seen many times. The rearrangement links TRBV6-5 to TRBJ1-1; D gene unclear. The CDR3 loop spans 11 amino acids. From germline, CDR1 is MNHEY and CDR2 SVGAGI. The V end was cut by 0 bases, the J end by 11 bases, with 7 bases between. CDR3 nucleotides: TGTGCCAGCAGTTACTCCCTAAGGGCTTTCTTT. It translates to CASSYSLRAFF.

This rearrangement joins TRBV20-1 to TRBJ2-3; D gene ambiguous. CDR1 and CDR2 from the germline V gene are DFQATT and SNEGSKA (reference sequence). This CDR3 is built from 11 residues. With 5 bases removed from V and 3 bases from J, the gap between germline ends came to 6 bases. CDR3 sequence (DNA): TGCAGTGCTGGCCGGACAGATACGCAGTATTTT. Translated, it gives CSAGRTDTQYF.

This clonotype was recorded many times. The chain uses TRBV7-3 and TRBJ2-3, with D perhaps matching TRBD2 (5 bases). Per germline, CDR1 SGHTA and CDR2 FQGTGA. The CDR3 is 14 amino acids. V shed 3 bases and J shed 6 bases, with 13 bases lying between them. The CDR3, as DNA: TGTGCCAGCAGCTTCGGGTCCCGAGGGGATACGCAGTATTTT. Translated: CASSFGSRGDTQYF. The full variable domain, with the rest looked up from reference TRBV7-3 and TRBJ2-3, is GAGVSQTPSNKVTEKGKYVELRCDPISGHTALYWYRQSLGQGPEFLIYFQGTGAADDSGLPNDRFFAVRPEGSVSTLKIQRTERGDSAVYLCASSFGSRGDTQYFGPGTRLTVL.

The chain recombines TRBV3-1 with TRBJ2-1, with 9 bases matching TRBD2. Trimming cost V 4 bases and J 10 bases; bases outside gene matches: 5. Germline assignment: CDR1 LGHDT and CDR2 YNNKEL (reference sequence). CDR3 length equals 13 residues. CDR3 loop: CASSPLAGYEQFF. In nucleotides, the CDR3 is TGTGCCAGCAGCCCCCTAGCGGGGTACGAGCAGTTCTTC.

This clonotype was recorded at least ten times. V gene TRBV12-3 or TRBV12-4 combines with J gene TRBJ2-3, with 7 positions matching TRBD1. This CDR3 spans 15 amino acids. The V and J ends lost 7 bases and 1 base, in that order; junction bases with no gene match: 8. The CDR3 nucleotides are TGTGCCAGCACTCTGGACGGACAGGGCACAGATACGCAGTATTTT. Its protein is CASTLDGQGTDTQYF.

This chain connects TRBV6-2 or TRBV6-3 to TRBJ2-5; D uncertain. Trimming left V 4 bases short and J 5 bases short, with 11 bases between. This CDR3 contains 13 residues. Germline CDR1 reads MNHEY; CDR2 reads SVGEGT. The CDR3 is CASSSQPFETQYF. DNA for the CDR3: TGTGCCAGCAGTTCACAGCCCTTCGAGACCCAGTACTTC.

There are many counts of this clonotype. CDR3 in amino acids: CSAFSDLNTEAFF. CDR3 DNA: TGCAGTGCTTTCAGCGACCTGAACACTGAAGCTTTCTTT. This chain joins TRBV20-1 and TRBJ1-1; D not resolved. V was trimmed by 5 bases and J by 0 bases, leaving 10 bases between them. Germline CDR1 reads DFQATT; CDR2 reads SNEGSKA (reference sequence). CDR3 length: 13 amino acids.

This clonotype occurred many times. The rearrangement links TRBV24-1 to TRBJ2-3, with TRBD1 as a possible D gene (6 bases). Germline V gene sequence: CDR1 KGHDR, CDR2 SFDVKD. The CDR3 covers 15 residues. The V gene lost 10 bases and the J gene lost 1 base, with 17 bases spanning the gap. CDR3 DNA sequence: TGTGCCACAGAAGATAGGGACACACGCACAGATACGCAGTATTTT. Translation gives CATEDRDTRTDTQYF.

The chain combines TRBV6-6 with TRBJ1-1; D ambiguous. CDR3 length: 14 amino acids. Germline V lookup: CDR1 MNHNY, CDR2 SVGAGI (reference sequence). V was pared by 5 bases and J by 1 base, with 11 bases between. CDR3 nucleotide sequence: TGTGCCAGCAGTCCATTCCAAAAGAACACTGAAGCTTTCTTT. Protein product: CASSPFQKNTEAFF.

This clonotype was counted only a few times. The chain's CDR3 is CASRGVFLAKNIQYF. Written as DNA, the CDR3 is TGTGCCAGCAGGGGAGTCTTCCTAGCCAAAAACATTCAGTACTTC. V usage is TRBV6-6 and J usage is TRBJ2-4; tentatively, D is TRBD2 (5 bases). CDR3 length: 15 amino acids. The V end was cut by 6 bases, the J end by 0 bases, with 12 bases between. Germline V gene lookup returns CDR1 MNHNY and CDR2 SVGAGI (reference sequence).

The CDR3 spells CASSQDPRDNEQFF. The CDR3 DNA sequence: TGCGCCAGCAGCCAAGATCCTAGGGACAATGAGCAGTTCTTC. J is TRBJ2-1 and V is TRBV4-1; D not certain. Trimming cost V 0 bases and J 5 bases, with 8 bases left between them. The germline gives CDR1 MGHRA, CDR2 YSYEKL. CDR3 length equals 14 residues.

The J gene is TRBJ1-6, the V gene TRBV7-6; a possible D gene is TRBD1 (5 bases). V was clipped by 5 bases and J by 3 bases, with 17 bases between them. Germline CDR1 SGHVS, CDR2 FNYEAQ. CDR3 length: 17 residues. The CDR3 DNA sequence: TGTGCCAGCAGCCTCTTAGGAGCAGGGCTCTATAATTCACCCCTCCACTTT. This gives the protein CASSLLGAGLYNSPLHF.

This clonotype has at least ten counts. The chain joins TRBV11-2 to TRBJ1-1, with D possibly TRBD1 on 6 matching bases. The V gene lost 3 bases and the J gene lost 5 bases, with 13 bases spanning the gap. The germline V gene has CDR1 SGHAT and CDR2 FQNNGV. This CDR3 comprises 14 residues. CDR3 loop: CASSLSGAETEAFF. CDR3 DNA sequence: TGTGCCAGCAGCTTGTCAGGGGCTGAGACTGAAGCTTTCTTT. The whole variable domain, remainder taken from reference TRBV11-2 and TRBJ1-1, is EAGVAQSPRYKIIEKRQSVAFWCNPISGHATLYWYQQILGQGPKLLIQFQNNGVVDDSQLPKDRFSAERLKGVDSTLKIQPAKLEDSAVYLCASSLSGAETEAFFGQGTRLTVV.

There are a few counts of this clonotype. V usage is TRBV28 and J usage is TRBJ2-7; 9 bases match TRBD2. V shed 1 base, J shed 7 bases, and the junction held 8 bases outside the gene matches. The germline CDR1 and CDR2 sequences are MDHEN and SYDVKM. This CDR3 comprises 15 residues. CDR3 DNA: TGTGCCAGCAGTTTATTTGCGGGGGGGCTCGAGGAGCAGTACTTC. Protein: CASSLFAGGLEEQYF.

This clonotype was seen ten or more times. This chain links TRBV2 with TRBJ1-1; 8 bases line up with TRBD1. There are 13 residues in the CDR3. The V gene's germline CDR1 is SNHLY and CDR2 FYNNEI. Germline trimming cut 9 bases from V and 0 bases from J; bases unmatched to any gene: 3. CDR3 sequence reads: CASRGQVNTEAFF. For the CDR3, the DNA is TGTGCCAGTCGGGGACAGGTGAACACTGAAGCTTTCTTT.